This entry describes one T cell receptor (beta chain). Antigen specificity is unknown. Trimming removed 4 bases from V and 5 bases from J, with 6 bases in between. CDR1 and CDR2 from the germline V gene are SGDLS and YYNGEE. The CDR3 contains 11 residues. This cohort consisted of healthy bone marrow donors. These data come from a study of cytomegalovirus exposure and HLA in healthy donors. Overall study results and limits: The authors enumerated around 150 TCR beta chains as linked to cytomegalovirus. Several top significant clusters appeared, in a later analysis, to be linked to common viral pathogens.

The primer mix had 60 Vbeta and 13 Jbeta primers. Only in-frame clones appear in the TCRdb table, and some are missing; sequencing was by immunoSEQ multiplex PCR. This sample has under 70,000 clones; around 80% occur once, and the top ten carry 2.9%. The sequenced sample was PBMCs. The receptor comes from a man aged 50 to 59 in good health and CMV-seronegative. V and J are TRBV9 and TRBJ1-2, with unresolved D. The CDR3 sequence is CASSRTYGYTF. The CDR3 DNA reads TGTGCCAGCAGCAGGACTTATGGCTACACCTTC.